This T cell receptor beta chain was profiled in a study of identifying expanded T cells in peripheral blood. Study-wide points: Technical replicates showed approximately 1.2 changed clones; approximately 2 weeks about 16.4; four weeks 19. Variance in clone template counts between approximately two-week samples significantly increased with total template count across all healthy donors.

A remark on this clone: Antigen: not known.

The repertoire was sequenced with immunoSEQ multiplex PCR; TCRdb's copy has only in-frame clones and lacks some. This sample carries 60,000 to 80,000 clones, 90% of them seen once, and the ten largest clones take roughly 3.5%. No infections or other immune events were documented during collection. Trimming stripped 6 bases from V and 7 bases from J, with 6 bases between. The CDR3 extends over 11 amino acids. The germline V gene encodes CDR1 MDHEN and CDR2 SYDVKM. The chain uses TRBV28 and TRBJ2-2; D is ambiguous. The sequence was collected from a person aged 18 to 75 in good health. The sequencing input was blood. The CDR3 protein is CASSAFGELFF. CDR3 DNA sequence: TGTGCCAGCAGCGCTTTCGGGGAGCTGTTTTTT.